This T cell receptor (beta chain) derives from a study of cytotoxic CD8 clonotypes in ibrutinib-treated CLL (dated by TCRdb to the early 2020s). Broadly, across the study: The cohort included roughly 15 treatment-naive and roughly 10 relapsed/refractory patients; 17 to 18 were IGHV unmutated. Partial responses were observed in about 25 patients and complete responses in 2; after a median follow-up of about 69 months, remission was maintained in approximately 14 patients and progression was observed in approximately twelve. All remission and progressive disease samples were collected while patients were still receiving ibrutinib. An average of 255,043 productive templates and some 100,000 productive rearrangements was obtained per sample. The response samples were drawn at a median of around eleven months into treatment, with a range of about 6 to 36 months. Of the 86 people in the trial, around 26 had longitudinal samples available. Cryopreserved peripheral blood mononuclear cells were collected before treatment, at response, and at either disease progression or sustained remission. What the work shows at the level of the full study, not this receptor alone: Sampling times were not matched between patients in sustained remission and patients whose disease was progressing, and lymph node repertoires were not examined. Public clonotypes were rare and either shrank or stayed stable during treatment, and the rise in clonality at ibrutinib response reflected expansion of private clonotypes. Baseline clonality was found to be higher than that of age-matched healthy donors and was strongly correlated with circulating CD8+ T-cell counts. Clonality increased at ibrutinib response, stayed stable in sustained remission, and fell back toward baseline at progression.

Note on this clone: The clone's antigen remains unknown. No much larger clone is present one base from it, and per-base qualities are unavailable.

On a MiSeq, deep resolution sequencing aimed for a depth between 1 in 1 million and 1 in 200,000 T cells, with each clonotype covered 10x on average. The immunoSEQ hsTCRB Kit was used to generate the TCR beta libraries. The paper's data handling went like this. ImmunoSEQ Data Assistant and ImmunoSEQ Analyzer were used for data analysis, and V, D and J genes were assigned according to IMGT definitions. Clonality was computed as one minus normalized Shannon entropy of productive rearrangement frequencies, ranging from 0 to 1. Only overrepresented clonotypes making up at least 0.05% of each patient's repertoire were included in the public clonotype analysis. Repertoires from around 13 age-matched healthy donors in immuneACCESS were used as clonality controls. This immuneACCESS table, as held by TCRdb, lists in-frame sequences with V and J called but not all clones. Of the missing ones, under half trace to an unresolved V gene in checked studies; the others have no known cause. Clone size and the V and J calls come from that table; the DNA yielded D and trimming. The sample table records roughly 250,000 clones; under 80% of these occur just once. Together, the top ten hold approximately 15% of the sample.

The CDR3 sequence holds 13 residues, the cysteine and phenylalanine included. The CDR3 DNA has 39 bases and is translated from base 1. The CDR1 and CDR2 encoded by the germline V gene are MNHEY and SVGAGI. V is clipped by 2 bases and J by 3 bases, and the sequence between their germline boundaries is 7 bases long. Explained via the paper, the time point label denotes: 20 to 25 months on ibrutinib. For TCR beta library preparation, about 2 micrograms of genomic DNA was extracted from cryopreserved PBMCs. Longitudinal blood samples from CLL patients on ibrutinib monotherapy were analyzed using high-throughput TCR beta sequencing. The patients took part in an open-label, single-center phase 2 trial of ibrutinib monotherapy.

The receptor was isolated from a human donor with chronic lymphocytic leukemia. The chain is assembled from TRBV6-5 and TRBJ1-2, with the D gene not clear enough to name. Material: PBMCs, obtained after 24 months of ibrutinib treatment. The CDR3 reads as follows: CASSYRGYYGYTF. In nucleotides, the sequence is TGTGCCAGCAGTTACCGAGGGTACTATGGCTACACCTTC.